This TCR beta chain was retrieved from a study of blood T cell repertoires in COVID-19. About the study: COVID-19 samples from acute and convalescent phases originated in the United States, Italy and Spain. Sources were T cells, B-cell-depleted T cells, or PBMCs; the material itself was cDNA or gDNA.

Original processing notes: Amplifying reference gene primers gave estimates of nucleated cell counts. TCRdb keeps only in-frame clones here, not all; method: immunoSEQ multiplex PCR. The V and J calls and clone size were taken over from that table, and D and trimming were inferred from the DNA. Of roughly 120,000 clones in the sample, roughly 85% were seen once. After removal of 5 bases from V and 7 bases from J, the junction contained 13 bases not matched to a gene. Germline values: CDR1 MNHEY, CDR2 SVGEGT. The CDR3 runs to 16 residues. The sequenced sample was peripheral blood. This chain connects TRBV6-2 or TRBV6-3 to TRBJ2-1; 8 nucleotides align to TRBD2. The origin of this receptor is a woman of 80 years or more with active or convalescent COVID-19. The CDR3 sequence: CASSRPSREGPNEQFF. In nucleotides, the CDR3 is TGTGCCAGCAGTCGGCCCAGCCGGGAGGGCCCGAATGAGCAGTTCTTC.